The 31 T cell receptor beta chains below were found in one sample sequenced in a study of blood T cell repertoires in COVID-19. TCRdb's table, derived via immunoSEQ multiplex PCR, lists solely in-frame clones and lacks some. Of 30,000 to 40,000 clones in the sample, around 74% were seen once. Material for sequencing was peripheral blood. The source is a man between 70 and 80 years old with COVID-19, enrolled during active disease.

CDR3 loop: CASSLRNYEQYF. CDR3 sequence (DNA): TGTGCCAGCAGCCTGAGGAACTACGAGCAGTACTTC. The chain couples TRBV7-8 to TRBJ2-7, with unresolved D. Per germline, CDR1 SGHVS and CDR2 FQNEAQ. This CDR3 contains 12 residues. V lost 5 bases, J lost 3 bases, and 8 bases lay in between.

This rearrangement joins TRBV4-2 to TRBJ2-7; no definite D call. Deletions cut 1 base from V and 2 bases from J, with 15 bases between. CDR3 size: 16 residues. CDR1 and CDR2 from the germline V gene are LGHNA and YNFKEQ. The CDR3 coding sequence is TGTGCCAGCAGCCAAGGAGTTGGGCCACTTACCTACGAGCAGTACTTC. Its protein product is CASSQGVGPLTYEQYF.

The J gene is TRBJ1-1, the V gene TRBV7-2; the match to TRBD1 covers 7 bases. The CDR3 covers 17 residues. The J segment lost 1 base and the V segment lost 4 bases, leaving 12 bases of the junction unmatched. CDR1 SGHTA and CDR2 FQGNSA come from the germline V gene. The CDR3 region is CASSSTRRGQWNTEAFF. CDR3 nucleotide sequence: TGTGCCAGCAGCTCCACACGACGGGGACAGTGGAACACTGAAGCTTTCTTT.

The V gene is TRBV6-5, the J gene TRBJ2-2; maybe TRBD2 (5 bases). Trimming shortened V by 7 bases and J by 0 bases, and 9 bases separated the two germline ends. The CDR3 spans 14 residues. Germline-derived CDR1 and CDR2 are MNHEY and SVGAGI. CDR3 in amino acids: CASTSSSNTGELFF. DNA of the CDR3: TGTGCCAGCACTAGCTCCTCGAACACCGGGGAGCTGTTTTTT.

The J gene is TRBJ1-6, the V gene TRBV11-1, with TRBD1 matching over 7 bases. V dropped 4 bases and J dropped 5; count of bases not matched to a gene: 5. Germline assignment: CDR1 SGHAT and CDR2 FQDESV (reference sequence). The CDR3 is made up of 15 amino acids. The CDR3 DNA sequence: TGTGCCAGCAGCTGGAGACAGGGCGATAATTCACCCCTCCACTTT. Amino acids: CASSWRQGDNSPLHF.

This chain links TRBV21-1 with TRBJ1-2; the table gives TRBD1 as D, unverified against the DNA. TRBV21-1 is a documented pseudogene. CDR3 length: 18 residues. CDR3 nucleotide sequence: TGTGCCAGCAGCCGAACGACCGGGACAGCCTTAATATACTATGGCTACACCTTC. Residues: CASSRTTGTALIYYGYTF.

This chain links TRBV11-3 with TRBJ2-7; 8 bases are shared with TRBD2. J gave up 1 base and V 1 base, and 3 bases lay outside the gene matches. CDR1 and CDR2 (germline): SGHNT, YENEEA. The CDR3 runs 15 residues. In DNA form, the CDR3 reads TGTGCCAGCAGCTTAGCGGGGGGGCCTTCCTACGAGCAGTACTTC. Protein sequence: CASSLAGGPSYEQYF.

The rearrangement uses TRBV6-5 and TRBJ1-2, with 9 positions matching TRBD1. J gave up 7 bases and V 2 bases, and 8 bases lay outside the gene matches. CDR1 and CDR2 (germline): MNHEY, SVGAGI. The CDR3 is made up of 15 amino acids. CDR3: CASSYGTGTLFGYTF. CDR3 in DNA: TGTGCCAGCAGTTACGGGACAGGGACGTTGTTTGGCTACACCTTC.

The rearrangement joins TRBV5-1 to TRBJ1-1; 11 bases are shared with TRBD1. The germline V gene has CDR1 SGHRS and CDR2 YFSETQ. The CDR3 sequence is 14 residues long. V gave up 4 bases and J gave up 11 bases; unmatched junction bases: 10. CDR3 sequence: CASSGGTGGIKAFF. CDR3 in DNA: TGCGCCAGCAGCGGCGGGACAGGGGGAATCAAGGCTTTCTTT.

This rearrangement joins TRBV2 to TRBJ2-2; D uncertain. This CDR3 contains 14 residues. The germline V and J ends were trimmed by 8 bases and 1 base, with 11 bases remaining between them. Per the germline V gene, CDR1 is SNHLY and CDR2 is FYNNEI. The CDR3 region is CASERVQNTGELFF. CDR3 in DNA: TGTGCCAGCGAACGGGTTCAGAACACCGGGGAGCTGTTTTTT.

The chain links TRBV6-1 to TRBJ2-2; maybe TRBD2 (6 bases). The germline CDR1 and CDR2 sequences are MNHNS and SASEGT. The CDR3 sequence is 15 residues long. Trimming cost V 2 bases and J 4 bases, with 11 bases left between them. CDR3 sequence: CASSETQEGTGELFF. Here the CDR3 DNA reads TGTGCCAGCAGTGAAACTCAGGAGGGCACCGGGGAGCTGTTTTTT.

This clone showed up just a few times. V usage is TRBV7-9 and J usage is TRBJ1-1; D perhaps matches TRBD1 (6 bases). The V gene lost 1 base and the J gene lost 5 bases, with 17 bases spanning the gap. The germline gives CDR1 SEHNR, CDR2 FQNEAQ (reference sequence). The CDR3 totals 16 residues. For the CDR3, the DNA is TGTGCCAGCAGCTTAGATGGGGGGGCGAGTCTAACTGAAGCTTTCTTT. Amino acid sequence: CASSLDGGASLTEAFF.

This clone was counted once. The V and J genes are TRBV19 and TRBJ2-7; 8 nucleotides align to TRBD1. The V segment lost 3 bases and the J segment 6 bases; nucleotides outside the gene matches: 7. The germline V gene has CDR1 LNHDA and CDR2 SQIVND (reference sequence). The length of the CDR3 is 14 residues. CDR3 nucleotide sequence: TGTGCCAGTAGTATCGGACAGGGTTCGGGCGAGCAGTACTTC. Its translation is CASSIGQGSGEQYF.

As to this clone: A read error may produce the germline difference seen at one junction end. V gene TRBV6-5 combines with J gene TRBJ1-1; 7 nucleotides line up with TRBD1. The germline gives CDR1 MNHEY, CDR2 SVGAGI. The CDR3 runs 12 residues. Written as DNA, the CDR3 is TGTGCCAGCAGTTCGGCGCAGGGGGGATGGATCTTT. The encoded protein is CASSSAQGGWIF.

The V and J genes are TRBV15 and TRBJ1-4, with a possible D match to TRBD1 (6 bases). The V end was cut by 7 bases, the J end by 6 bases, with 9 bases between. The CDR3 extends over 12 amino acids. In germline, CDR1 is LNHNV, CDR2 YYDKDF (reference sequence). In DNA form, the CDR3 reads TGTGCCACCACCCCAGGGGATGAAAAACTGTTTTTT. It yields the protein CATTPGDEKLFF.

This clone was seen just once. CDR3 sequence reads: CASSSPEQGGTSGELFF. In nucleotides, the CDR3 is TGTGCCAGCAGTTCCCCGGAGCAGGGGGGTACGTCCGGGGAGCTGTTTTTT. V usage is TRBV28 and J usage is TRBJ2-2, with a tentative D call TRBD1 (7 bases). Germline V CDR1 and CDR2: MDHEN, SYDVKM. This CDR3 has 17 residues. V lost 4 bases and J 6 bases, leaving 21 bases between the germline ends.

This clone occurred a few times. The genes are TRBV11-2 and TRBJ2-7, with 8 bases matching TRBD2. Trimming at V came to 1 base and at J to 4 bases, leaving 6 bases not matched to a gene. Looked up from germline, CDR1 is SGHAT and CDR2 is FQNNGV. The CDR3 runs 15 residues. CDR3 residues: CASSLAPGGLYEQYF. As DNA, the CDR3 is TGTGCCAGCAGCTTAGCCCCGGGAGGGCTATACGAGCAGTACTTC.

V gene TRBV5-5 combines with J gene TRBJ2-7, with 7 nucleotides matching TRBD1. The CDR3 covers 15 residues. V lost 0 bases to trimming and J lost 2 bases; unmatched junction nucleotides: 5. Per the germline V gene, CDR1 is SGHKS and CDR2 is YYEKEE (reference sequence). In DNA form, the CDR3 reads TGTGCCAGCAGCTTGGAGGGGGACAGAGCCTACGAGCAGTACTTC. As protein: CASSLEGDRAYEQYF.

This chain connects TRBV9 to TRBJ2-1, with 14 bases identical to TRBD2. The junction had 8 bases not matched to a gene; V was cut back by 0 bases and J by 0 bases. This CDR3 spans 20 amino acids. Germline CDR1 SGDLS, CDR2 YYNGEE. The CDR3 region is CASSVDLTSGGASSYNEQFF. The CDR3 nucleotides read TGTGCCAGCAGCGTAGACTTGACTAGCGGGGGGGCGAGCTCCTACAATGAGCAGTTCTTC.

This clone qualifies as medium-sized. The chain has TRBV5-5 and TRBJ1-5, with 10 positions matching TRBD1. The CDR3 is made up of 16 amino acids. Germline V gene lookup returns CDR1 SGHKS and CDR2 YYEKEE (reference sequence). V lost 1 base, J lost 4 bases, and 5 bases stayed unmatched. The CDR3 DNA is TGTGCCAGCAGCTTGTTGACAGGGGGCGCGAATCAGCCCCAGCATTTT. Translated, it gives CASSLLTGGANQPQHF.

This clone was seen more than once but under ten times. The V and J genes are TRBV10-3 and TRBJ2-2, with 7 bases fitting TRBD1. Per germline, CDR1 ENHRY and CDR2 SYGVKD. The V segment lost 1 base and the J segment 2 bases; nucleotides outside the gene matches: 7. The CDR3 totals 17 residues. CDR3 residues: CAISEFSGTANTGELFF. The CDR3 nucleotides are TGTGCCATCAGTGAGTTTTCCGGGACAGCCAACACCGGGGAGCTGTTTTTT.

This chain's CDR3 is CASRPPAPDEQYF. Here the CDR3 DNA reads TGTGCCAGCAGACCACCCGCCCCAGACGAGCAGTACTTC. The V gene is TRBV6-6, the J gene TRBJ2-7; D is uncertain. The germline gives CDR1 MNHNY, CDR2 SVGAGI (reference sequence). The CDR3 runs to 13 residues. Trimming removed 6 bases at V and 5 bases at J, with 14 bases between.

There are a few counts of this clone. This chain connects TRBV7-9 to TRBJ1-1; possibly TRBD1 for D (5 bases). The CDR3 covers 13 residues. From germline, CDR1 is SEHNR and CDR2 FQNEAQ (reference sequence). Trimming cost V 5 bases and J 5 bases, with 12 bases left between them. The CDR3 DNA follows: TGTGCCAGCAGCGCTAGCCGGGGGACTGAAGCTTTCTTT. Protein product: CASSASRGTEAFF.

The chain links TRBV19 to TRBJ1-5; D call uncertain. V lost 8 bases, J lost 6 bases, and 14 bases lay in between. The CDR3 is made up of 13 amino acids. The V gene's germline CDR1 is LNHDA and CDR2 SQIVND (reference sequence). CDR3 loop: CASEGRRGQPQHF. For the CDR3, the DNA is TGTGCCAGTGAGGGCCGGCGGGGTCAGCCCCAGCATTTT.

J is TRBJ1-1 and V is TRBV19, with a possible D match to TRBD1 (6 bases). Germline CDR1 and CDR2: LNHDA and SQIVND (reference sequence). V was clipped by 4 bases and J by 1 base, with 13 bases between them. This CDR3 region has 15 residues. The CDR3 here is CASSRGGAGNTEAFF. CDR3 in DNA: TGTGCCAGTAGTAGGGGGGGCGCAGGGAACACTGAAGCTTTCTTT.

The rearrangement links TRBV19 to TRBJ2-1; possibly TRBD2 for D (6 bases). V gave up 8 bases and J gave up 0 bases, with 11 bases separating them. Germline assignment: CDR1 LNHDA and CDR2 SQIVND (reference sequence). The CDR3 is 14 amino acids. The chain's CDR3 is CASGPDYSYNEQFF. The CDR3 DNA reads TGTGCCAGTGGCCCGGACTACTCCTACAATGAGCAGTTCTTC.

The rearrangement uses TRBV6-4 and TRBJ2-2; D gene uncertain. Looked up from germline, CDR1 is MRHNA and CDR2 is SNTAGT. This CDR3 region has 14 residues. The V and J ends lost 4 bases and 0 bases respectively, with 6 bases between them. The CDR3 protein is CASSATPNTGELFF. The CDR3 region has the DNA TGTGCCAGCAGTGCGACTCCGAACACCGGGGAGCTGTTTTTT.

This clone was seen more than once but under ten times. CDR3 residues: CASRTGARNQPQHF. DNA for the CDR3: TGTGCCAGCAGGACAGGGGCACGGAATCAGCCCCAGCATTTT. V gene TRBV28 combines with J gene TRBJ1-5, with 8 nucleotides matching TRBD1. The CDR3 extends over 14 amino acids. With 6 bases clipped from V and 4 bases from J, the junction kept 5 bases outside the gene matches. CDR1 is MDHEN, CDR2 SYDVKM, per germline.

This clone was recorded only once. J is TRBJ2-7 and V is TRBV5-6, with 7 bases fitting TRBD1. Per the germline V gene, CDR1 is SGHDT and CDR2 is YYEEEE. V was clipped by 0 bases and J by 3 bases; unmatched bases: 3. This CDR3 region has 14 residues. CDR3 residues: CASSLGQGVYEQYF. The CDR3 DNA is TGTGCCAGCAGCTTGGGGCAGGGGGTCTACGAGCAGTACTTC.

V usage is TRBV28 and J usage is TRBJ1-2; D may be TRBD1 (5 bases). Trimming stripped 2 bases from V and 4 bases from J, with 8 bases between. Looked up from germline, CDR1 is MDHEN and CDR2 is SYDVKM. The CDR3 sequence is 13 residues long. CDR3 region: CASSLRGIYGYTF. The CDR3 DNA reads TGTGCCAGCAGTTTACGGGGGATCTATGGCTACACCTTC.

The chain links TRBV7-2 to TRBJ1-2; perhaps TRBD1 as D (5 bases). V lost 2 bases, J lost 7 bases, and 14 bases lay in between. Germline V gene data show CDR1 as SGHTA and CDR2 as FQGNSA. The CDR3 totals 14 residues. The DNA of the CDR3 is TGTGCCAGCAGCTTAACACAACCAGGGTCTGGCTACACCTTC. Its protein product is CASSLTQPGSGYTF.